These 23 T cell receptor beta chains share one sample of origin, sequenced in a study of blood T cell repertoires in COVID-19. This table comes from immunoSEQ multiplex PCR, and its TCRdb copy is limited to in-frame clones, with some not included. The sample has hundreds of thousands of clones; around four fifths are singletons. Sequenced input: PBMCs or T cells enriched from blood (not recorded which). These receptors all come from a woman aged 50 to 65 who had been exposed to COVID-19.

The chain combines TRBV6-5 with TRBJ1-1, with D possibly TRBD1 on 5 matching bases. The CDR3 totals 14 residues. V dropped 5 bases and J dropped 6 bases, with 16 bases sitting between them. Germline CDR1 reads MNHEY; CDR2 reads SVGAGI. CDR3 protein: CASSRQSLSSEAFF. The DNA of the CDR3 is TGTGCCAGCAGTAGACAGTCATTAAGCTCTGAAGCTTTCTTT.

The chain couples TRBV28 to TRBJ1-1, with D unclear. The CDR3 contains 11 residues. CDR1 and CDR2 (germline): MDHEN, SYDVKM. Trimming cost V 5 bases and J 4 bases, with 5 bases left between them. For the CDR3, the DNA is TGTGCCAGCAGTGAGGGCACTGAAGCTTTCTTT. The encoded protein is CASSEGTEAFF.

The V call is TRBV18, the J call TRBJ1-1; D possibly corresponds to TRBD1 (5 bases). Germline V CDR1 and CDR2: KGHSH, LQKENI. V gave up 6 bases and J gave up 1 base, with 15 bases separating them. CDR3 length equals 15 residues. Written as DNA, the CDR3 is TGTGCCAGCTCTCAGATGACAGCCTCGAACACTGAAGCTTTCTTT. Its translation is CASSQMTASNTEAFF.

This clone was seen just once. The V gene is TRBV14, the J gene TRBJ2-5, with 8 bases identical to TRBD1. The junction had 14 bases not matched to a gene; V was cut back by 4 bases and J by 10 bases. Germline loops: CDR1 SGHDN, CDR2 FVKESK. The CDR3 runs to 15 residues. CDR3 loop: CASSLLTTGAGDQYF. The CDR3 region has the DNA TGTGCCAGCAGCCTCCTCACGACAGGGGCCGGAGACCAGTACTTC.

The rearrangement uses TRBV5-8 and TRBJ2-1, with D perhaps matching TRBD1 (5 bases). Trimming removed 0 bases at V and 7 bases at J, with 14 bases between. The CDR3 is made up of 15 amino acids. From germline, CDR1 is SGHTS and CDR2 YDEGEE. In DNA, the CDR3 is TGTGCCAGCAGCTTGGTTGGGGCCGGGTGGAATGAGCAGTTCTTC. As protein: CASSLVGAGWNEQFF.

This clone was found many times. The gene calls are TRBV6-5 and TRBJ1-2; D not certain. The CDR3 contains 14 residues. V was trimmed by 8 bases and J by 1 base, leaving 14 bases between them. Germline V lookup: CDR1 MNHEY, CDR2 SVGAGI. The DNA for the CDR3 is TGTGCCAGCCTGATGAGTACCGTTAACTATGGCTACACCTTC. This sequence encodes CASLMSTVNYGYTF.

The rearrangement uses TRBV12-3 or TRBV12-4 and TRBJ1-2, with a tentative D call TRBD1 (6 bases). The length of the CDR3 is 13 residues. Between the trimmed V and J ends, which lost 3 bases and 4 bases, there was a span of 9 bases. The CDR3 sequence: CASSLDSPYGYTF. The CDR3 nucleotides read TGTGCCAGCAGTTTGGACAGCCCCTATGGCTACACCTTC.

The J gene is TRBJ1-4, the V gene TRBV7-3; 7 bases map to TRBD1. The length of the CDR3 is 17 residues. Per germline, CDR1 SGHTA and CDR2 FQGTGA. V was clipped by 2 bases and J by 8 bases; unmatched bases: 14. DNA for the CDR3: TGTGCCAGCAGCTTATTTCAAGGGGGCCAGGGGCGGGAAAAACTGTTTTTT. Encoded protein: CASSLFQGGQGREKLFF.

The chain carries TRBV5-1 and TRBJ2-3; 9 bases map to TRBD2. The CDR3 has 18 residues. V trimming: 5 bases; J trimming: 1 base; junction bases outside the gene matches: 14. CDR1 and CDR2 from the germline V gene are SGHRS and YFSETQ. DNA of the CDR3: TGCGCCAGCAGTGTCCCAGCTTCGATAGCGGGGGGCACAGATACGCAGTATTTT. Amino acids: CASSVPASIAGGTDTQYF. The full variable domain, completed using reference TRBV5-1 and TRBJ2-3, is KAGVTQTPRYLIKTRGQQVTLSCSPISGHRSVSWYQQTPGQGLQFLFEYFSETQRNKGNFPGRFSGRQFSNSRSEMNVSTLELGDSALYLCASSVPASIAGGTDTQYFGPGTRLTVL.

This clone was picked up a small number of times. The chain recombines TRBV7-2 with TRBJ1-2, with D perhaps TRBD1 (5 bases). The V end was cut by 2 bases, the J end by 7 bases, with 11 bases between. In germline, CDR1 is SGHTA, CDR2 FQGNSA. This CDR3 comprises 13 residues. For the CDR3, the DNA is TGTGCCAGCAGCTTACAGGGACTGAGTGGCTACACCTTC. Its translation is CASSLQGLSGYTF.

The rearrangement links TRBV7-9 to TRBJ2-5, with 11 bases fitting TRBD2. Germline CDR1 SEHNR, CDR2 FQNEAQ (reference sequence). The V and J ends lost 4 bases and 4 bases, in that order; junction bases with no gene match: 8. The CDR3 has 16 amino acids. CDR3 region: CASSSRGLAGAETQYF. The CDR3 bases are TGTGCCAGCAGCTCAAGAGGACTAGCGGGCGCAGAGACCCAGTACTTC.

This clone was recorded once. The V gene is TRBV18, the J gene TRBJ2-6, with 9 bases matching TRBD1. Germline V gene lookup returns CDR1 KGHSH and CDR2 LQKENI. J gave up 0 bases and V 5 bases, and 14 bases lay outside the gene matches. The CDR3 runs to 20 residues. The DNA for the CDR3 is TGTGCCAGCTCAGATCCGGGCCCGGACAGGGGATCCTCTGGGGCCAACGTCCTGACTTTC. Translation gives CASSDPGPDRGSSGANVLTF. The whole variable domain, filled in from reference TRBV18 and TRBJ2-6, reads NAGVMQNPRHLVRRRGQEARLRCSPMKGHSHVYWYRQLPEEGLKFMVYLQKENIIDESGMPKERFSAEFPKEGPSILRIQQVVRGDSAAYFCASSDPGPDRGSSGANVLTFGAGSRLTVL.

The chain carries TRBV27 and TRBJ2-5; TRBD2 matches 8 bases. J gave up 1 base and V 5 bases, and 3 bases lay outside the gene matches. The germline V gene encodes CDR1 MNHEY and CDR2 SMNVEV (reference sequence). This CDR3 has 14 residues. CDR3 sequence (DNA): TGTGCCAGCAGTCCGGGGGGGGCCCAAGAGACCCAGTACTTC. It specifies CASSPGGAQETQYF.

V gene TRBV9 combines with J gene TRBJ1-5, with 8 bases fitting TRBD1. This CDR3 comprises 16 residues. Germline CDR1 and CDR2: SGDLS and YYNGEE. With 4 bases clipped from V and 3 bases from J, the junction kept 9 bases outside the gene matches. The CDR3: CASSPGQGHLNQPQHF. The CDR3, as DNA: TGTGCCAGCAGCCCCGGACAGGGCCACCTCAATCAGCCCCAGCATTTT.

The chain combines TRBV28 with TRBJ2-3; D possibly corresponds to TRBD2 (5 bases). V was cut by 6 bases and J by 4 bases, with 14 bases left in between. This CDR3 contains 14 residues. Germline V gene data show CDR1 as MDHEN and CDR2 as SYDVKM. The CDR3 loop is CASRPPRGADTQYF. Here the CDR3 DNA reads TGTGCCAGCAGGCCCCCCCGGGGAGCAGATACGCAGTATTTT.

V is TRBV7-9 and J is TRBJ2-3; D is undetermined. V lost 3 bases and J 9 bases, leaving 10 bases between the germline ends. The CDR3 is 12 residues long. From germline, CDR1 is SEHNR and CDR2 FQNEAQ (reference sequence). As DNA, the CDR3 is TGTGCCAGCAGCTTGCAGGAAAGCACGCAGTATTTT. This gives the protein CASSLQESTQYF.

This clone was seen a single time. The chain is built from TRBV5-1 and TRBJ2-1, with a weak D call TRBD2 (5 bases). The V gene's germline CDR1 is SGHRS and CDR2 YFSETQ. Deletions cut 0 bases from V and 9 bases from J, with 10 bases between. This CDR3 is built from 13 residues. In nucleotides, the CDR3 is TGCGCCAGCAGCTTGGTCCTAGCTGGTGAGCAGTTCTTC. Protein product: CASSLVLAGEQFF.

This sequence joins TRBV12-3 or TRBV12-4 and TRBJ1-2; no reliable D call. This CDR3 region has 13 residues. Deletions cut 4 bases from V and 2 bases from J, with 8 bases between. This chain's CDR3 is CASSSTGNYGYTF. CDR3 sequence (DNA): TGTGCCAGCAGTTCGACGGGGAACTATGGCTACACCTTC.

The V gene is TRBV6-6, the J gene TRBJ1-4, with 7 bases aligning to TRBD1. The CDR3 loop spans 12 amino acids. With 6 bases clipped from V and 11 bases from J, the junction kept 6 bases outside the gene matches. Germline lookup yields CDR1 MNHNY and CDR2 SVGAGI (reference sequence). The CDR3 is CASREGAEKLFF. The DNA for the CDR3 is TGTGCCAGCAGGGAGGGGGCCGAGAAACTGTTTTTT.

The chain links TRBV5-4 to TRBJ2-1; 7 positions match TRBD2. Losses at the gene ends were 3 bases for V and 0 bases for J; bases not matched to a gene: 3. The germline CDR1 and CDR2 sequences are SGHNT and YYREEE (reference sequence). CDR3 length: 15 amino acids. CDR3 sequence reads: CASSSPGGSYNEQFF. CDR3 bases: TGTGCCAGCAGCTCGCCGGGGGGCTCCTACAATGAGCAGTTCTTC.

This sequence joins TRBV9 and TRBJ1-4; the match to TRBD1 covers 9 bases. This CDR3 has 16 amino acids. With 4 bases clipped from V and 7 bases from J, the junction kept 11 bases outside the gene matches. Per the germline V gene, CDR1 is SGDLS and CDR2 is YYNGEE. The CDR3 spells CASSPNTGGAGEKLFF. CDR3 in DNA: TGTGCCAGCAGCCCTAATACAGGGGGCGCGGGTGAAAAACTGTTTTTT.

CDR3 protein: CASSPGTLDEKLFF. CDR3 bases: TGTGCCAGCAGCCCCGGGACACTCGATGAAAAACTGTTTTTT. This chain links TRBV28 with TRBJ1-4, with D maybe TRBD1 (6 bases). The length of the CDR3 is 14 residues. CDR1 MDHEN and CDR2 SYDVKM come from the germline V gene. V lost 6 bases to trimming and J lost 6 bases, with 14 bases between them.

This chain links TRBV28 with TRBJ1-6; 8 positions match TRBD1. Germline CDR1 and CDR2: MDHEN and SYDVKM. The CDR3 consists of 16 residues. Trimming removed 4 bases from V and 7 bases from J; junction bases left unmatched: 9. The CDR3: CASSSPRQGLNSPLHF. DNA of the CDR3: TGTGCCAGCAGTTCCCCAAGACAGGGGCTCAATTCACCCCTCCACTTT.